The T cell receptor beta chain described here comes from a study of cytomegalovirus exposure and HLA in healthy donors. The PCR had 60 Vbeta and 13 Jbeta primers. Assay: immunoSEQ multiplex PCR; the TCRdb copy retains only in-frame clones and omits some. Among some 180,000 clones listed, 9.5% were seen once. This clone turned up a few times. The sequence derives from a woman in her 30s in good health and CMV-seropositive. The sequencing sample was made of PBMCs.

For the CDR3, the DNA is TGTGCCAGCAGTGACCGAGGCGACGGGTCCATATATTTT. As protein: CASSDRGDGSIYF. This chain joins TRBV2 and TRBJ1-3; D not resolved. The CDR3 is made up of 13 amino acids. From germline, CDR1 is SNHLY and CDR2 FYNNEI. The V gene lost 3 bases and the J gene lost 11 bases, with 14 bases spanning the gap.